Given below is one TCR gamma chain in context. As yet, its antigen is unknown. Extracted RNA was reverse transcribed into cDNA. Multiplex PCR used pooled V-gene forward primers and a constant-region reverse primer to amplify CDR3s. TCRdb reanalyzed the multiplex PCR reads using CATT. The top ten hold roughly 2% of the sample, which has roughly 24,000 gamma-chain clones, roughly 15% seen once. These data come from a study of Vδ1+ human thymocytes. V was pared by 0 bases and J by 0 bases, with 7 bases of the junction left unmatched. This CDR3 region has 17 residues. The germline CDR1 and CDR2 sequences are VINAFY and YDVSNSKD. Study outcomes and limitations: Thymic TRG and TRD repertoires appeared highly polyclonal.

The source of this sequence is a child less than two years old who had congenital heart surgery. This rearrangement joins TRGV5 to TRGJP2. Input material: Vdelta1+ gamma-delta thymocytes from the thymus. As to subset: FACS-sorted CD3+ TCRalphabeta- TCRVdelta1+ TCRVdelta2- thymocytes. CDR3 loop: CATWDRPAYSSDWIKTF. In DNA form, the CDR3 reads TGTGCCACCTGGGACAGGCCGGCTTATAGTAGTGATTGGATCAAGACGTTT.